This TCR beta chain was recorded in a study of T-cell reconstitution after alpha-beta-depleted transplantation in children. TCRbeta library construction was performed incorporating unique molecular identifiers. One entry per CDR3 protein results from TCRdb running MiXCR on the PCR reads. The sample lists about 690,000 distinct CDR3 sequences; roughly 17% were seen once. The V end was cut by 7 bases, the J end by 7 bases, with 19 bases between. The CDR3 has 15 amino acids. This sequence originates from a human donor who donated a stem cell graft to a child with acute myeloid leukemia. Here the sequenced sample was PBMCs from the stem cell graft donor, taken from the stem cell graft. The rearrangement links TRBV12-3 or TRBV12-4 to TRBJ1-4; a possible D gene is TRBD1 (6 bases). CDR3 in amino acids: CASIGNPQGSEKLFF. The CDR3 DNA is TGTGCCAGCATCGGAAATCCACAGGGTAGTGAAAAACTGTTTTTT.